Listed below are T cell receptor beta chains from one sample, sequenced in a study of blood T cell repertoires in COVID-19. Profiled with immunoSEQ multiplex PCR; TCRdb holds only in-frame clones, not every one. This table has 270,000 or so clones, around 81% appearing once. Specimen: peripheral blood. The source of these receptors is a woman between 55 and 75 years old with active or convalescent COVID-19. CDR3s include the opening cysteine and the closing phenylalanine or tryptophan. D genes are given only for firm matches. Clone size is given for some rows only: seen once, a few or many times, or a class if the clone is expanded.

TGTGCCAGCAGTACCCCCGGGACAGGGGGCTCCGGCACCGAGCAGTACTTC | CASSTPGTGGSGTEQYF | - | TRBJ2-7 | TRBD1 | TRBV2
TGTGCCAGCAGCCAAGCCGGGGAGGGACCCTCCGAGCAGTACTTC | CASSQAGEGPSEQYF | few | TRBJ2-7 | TRBD2 | TRBV14
TGTGCCAGTAGTATAGAAAGGGGTAGGGTTCAGCCCCAGCATTTT | CASSIERGRVQPQHF | - | TRBJ1-5 | - | TRBV19
TGTGCTAGCAGCTTATGTGGTCGCCCGGTTGCAACTAATGAAAAACTGTTTTTT | CASSLCGRPVATNEKLFF | - | TRBJ1-4 | - | TRBV7-7
TGTGCCAGTAGTAAGGATGCGGGACGGCCCTCTGGGGCCAACGTCCTGACTTTC | CASSKDAGRPSGANVLTF | - | TRBJ2-6 | - | TRBV19
TGTGCCAGTAGTATTGCGGAGACCCAGTACTTC | CASSIAETQYF | - | TRBJ2-5 | - | TRBV19
TGTGCCAGCTCACGGGACAGGGAAGCTTTCTTT | CASSRDREAFF | - | TRBJ1-1 | TRBD1 | TRBV18
TGTGCCAGCAGTGGGCGCTCGATCGGACAGGGGACATTCACCGGGGAGCTGTTTTTT | CASSGRSIGQGTFTGELFF | - | TRBJ2-2 | TRBD1 | TRBV6-4
TGTGCCTGGAGTGTATGGCCCAGTCTCAACTATGGCTACACCTTC | CAWSVWPSLNYGYTF | few | TRBJ1-2 | - | TRBV30
TGTGCCAGCAGCCCCGCCCTCGGACAGGGCACAGATACGCAGTATTTT | CASSPALGQGTDTQYF | - | TRBJ2-3 | TRBD1 | TRBV4-2
TGCGCCAGCAGCGACGTCCGGACTAGATCTGCCAATGAGCAGTTCTTC | CASSDVRTRSANEQFF | - | TRBJ2-1 | TRBD2 | TRBV5-1
TGCGCCAGCAGCCAAGAAGGAGGCAGGTACACCGGGGAGCTGTTTTTT | CASSQEGGRYTGELFF | - | TRBJ2-2 | - | TRBV4-3
TGTGCCAGCAGCAAGAGGACACGGCAATACGAGCAGTACTTC | CASSKRTRQYEQYF | - | TRBJ2-7 | - | TRBV21-1
TGTGCCAGCAGTTATCGACAGGATAATGAAAAACTGTTTTTT | CASSYRQDNEKLFF | - | TRBJ1-4 | - | TRBV6-5
TGTGCTAGCAGCTTAGACAGTAACACTGAAGCTTTCTTT | CASSLDSNTEAFF | few | TRBJ1-1 | - | TRBV7-7
TGTGCCAGCATTCAGGGGTGGCAGAGCACAGATACGCAGTATTTT | CASIQGWQSTDTQYF | - | TRBJ2-3 | - | TRBV28
TGTGCCAGCAGTTCCACAGGGGGCGTCCAAGAGACCCAGTACTTC | CASSSTGGVQETQYF | - | TRBJ2-5 | TRBD1 | TRBV6-5
TGCGCCAGCAGCCCGCTAGGGGACAGGGCCTATGGCTACACCTTC | CASSPLGDRAYGYTF | - | TRBJ1-2 | TRBD1 | TRBV4-1
TGCAGCGTCGACGACAGGGGAAGCTCCTACGAGCAGTACTTC | CSVDDRGSSYEQYF | few | TRBJ2-7 | TRBD1 | TRBV29-1
TGTGCTAGCAGCCCCCGGGCCGGGACAGGGGTTAATGAAAAACTGTTTTTT | CASSPRAGTGVNEKLFF | - | TRBJ1-4 | TRBD1 | TRBV7-7
TGTGCCAGCGGGAGACTAGCGGGGAACACCGGGGAGCTGTTTTTT | CASGRLAGNTGELFF | - | TRBJ2-2 | TRBD2 | TRBV6-5
TGTGCCAGCAGCTTAGCGACCGGGACAGGGGTAAACACCGGGGAGCTGTTTTTT | CASSLATGTGVNTGELFF | - | TRBJ2-2 | TRBD1 | TRBV7-8
TGTGCCAGCAGCGTAGCCTGGGGGGACGAGCAGTACTTC | CASSVAWGDEQYF | few | TRBJ2-7 | - | TRBV9
TGTGCCAGCAGCTTTGGCGGAGATACGCAGTATTTT | CASSFGGDTQYF | few | TRBJ2-3 | - | TRBV7-3
TGTGCCAGCAGCCCTCGGGGGGGGTACACTGAAGCTTTCTTT | CASSPRGGYTEAFF | - | TRBJ1-1 | - | TRBV7-2
TGTGCCGGTACAGGGGGTCCTACCTACGAGCAGTACTTC | CAGTGGPTYEQYF | - | TRBJ2-7 | TRBD1 | TRBV6-5
TGTGCCATCAGTGGCGGGACAGGGGGCATTTATGAAAAACTGTTTTTT | CAISGGTGGIYEKLFF | - | TRBJ1-4 | TRBD1 | TRBV10-3
TGCGCCAGCAGCCAAGTCGTGACAACCGGGACATTCTACGAGCAGTACTTC | CASSQVVTTGTFYEQYF | - | TRBJ2-7 | - | TRBV4-3